Listed here is a single T cell receptor beta chain. Profiling relied on immunoSEQ multiplex PCR, and the TCRdb table lists in-frame clones only, not all of them. The repertoire includes about 79,000 clones, roughly 94% of them detected once, and 0.26% sits in the top ten. These data are taken from a study of technical replicates of blood from a handful of donors. The CDR3 is made up of 15 amino acids. The germline V gene has CDR1 SGHRS and CDR2 YFSETQ. V trimming: 4 bases; J trimming: 5 bases; junction bases outside the gene matches: 10. The TCR comes from a human donor in good health. Sequencing input: T cells isolated from PBMCs. The V gene is TRBV5-1, the J gene TRBJ2-7; 9 nucleotides align to TRBD1. The CDR3 coding sequence is TGCGCCAGCAGCGAGGGACAGGGAGACCTGGACGAGCAGTACTTC. Its protein is CASSEGQGDLDEQYF.